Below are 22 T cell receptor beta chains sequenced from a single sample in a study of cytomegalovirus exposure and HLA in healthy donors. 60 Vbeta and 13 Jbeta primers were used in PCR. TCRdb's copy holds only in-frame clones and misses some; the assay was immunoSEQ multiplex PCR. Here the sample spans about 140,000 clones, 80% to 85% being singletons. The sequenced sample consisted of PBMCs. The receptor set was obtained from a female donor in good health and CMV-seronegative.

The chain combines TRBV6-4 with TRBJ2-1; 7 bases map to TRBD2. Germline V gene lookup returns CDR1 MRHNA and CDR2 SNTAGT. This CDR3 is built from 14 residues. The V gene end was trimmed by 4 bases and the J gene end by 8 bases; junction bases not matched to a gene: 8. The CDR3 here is CASSAGGGPDEQFF. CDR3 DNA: TGTGCCAGCAGTGCGGGGGGAGGGCCGGATGAGCAGTTCTTC.

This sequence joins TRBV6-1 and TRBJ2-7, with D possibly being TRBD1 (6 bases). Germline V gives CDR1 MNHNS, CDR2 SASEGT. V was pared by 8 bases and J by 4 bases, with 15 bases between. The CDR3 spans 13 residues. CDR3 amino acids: CASDRDMSYEQYF. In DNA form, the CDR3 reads TGTGCCAGCGACCGGGACATGAGTTACGAGCAGTACTTC.

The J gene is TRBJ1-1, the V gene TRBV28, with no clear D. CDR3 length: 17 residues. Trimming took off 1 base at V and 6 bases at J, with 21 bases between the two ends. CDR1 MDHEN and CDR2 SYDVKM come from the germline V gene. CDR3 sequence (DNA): TGTGCCAGCAGTTTATTGGGAGGCCGTTTAGACGGCCCTGAAGCTTTCTTT. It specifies CASSLLGGRLDGPEAFF.

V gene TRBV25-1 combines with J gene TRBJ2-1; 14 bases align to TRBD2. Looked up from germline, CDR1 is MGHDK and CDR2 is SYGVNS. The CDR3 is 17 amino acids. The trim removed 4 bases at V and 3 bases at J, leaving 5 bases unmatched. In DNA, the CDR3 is TGTGCCAGCAGTGTAGGGACTAGCGGGAGATACTACAATGAGCAGTTCTTC. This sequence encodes CASSVGTSGRYYNEQFF.

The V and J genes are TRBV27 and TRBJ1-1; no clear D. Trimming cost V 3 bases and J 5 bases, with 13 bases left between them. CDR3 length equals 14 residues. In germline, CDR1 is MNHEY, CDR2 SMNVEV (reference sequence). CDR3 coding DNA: TGTGCCAGCAGTTTGGGAGGACGGAGGACTGAAGCTTTCTTT. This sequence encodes CASSLGGRRTEAFF.

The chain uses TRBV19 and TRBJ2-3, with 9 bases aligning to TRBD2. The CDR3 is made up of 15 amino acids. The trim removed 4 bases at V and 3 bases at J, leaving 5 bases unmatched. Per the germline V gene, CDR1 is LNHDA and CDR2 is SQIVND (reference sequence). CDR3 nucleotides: TGTGCCAGTAGTAAAGTGGCGGGAGGGACAGATACGCAGTATTTT. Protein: CASSKVAGGTDTQYF.

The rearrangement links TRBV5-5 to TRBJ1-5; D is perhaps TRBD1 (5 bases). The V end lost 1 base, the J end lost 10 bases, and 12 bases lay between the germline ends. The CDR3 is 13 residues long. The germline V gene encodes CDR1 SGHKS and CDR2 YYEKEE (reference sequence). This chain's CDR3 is CASSLTAGGPQHF. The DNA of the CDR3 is TGTGCCAGCAGCTTGACAGCGGGGGGACCCCAGCATTTT.

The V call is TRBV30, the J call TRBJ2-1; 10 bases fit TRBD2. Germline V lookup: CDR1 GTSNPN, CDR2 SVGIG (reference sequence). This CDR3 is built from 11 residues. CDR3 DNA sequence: TGTTCTAGCGGGGGCTACAATGAGCAGTTCTTC. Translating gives CSSGGYNEQFF.

In DNA, the CDR3 is TGTGCCAGCAGTTTCGAAGCGGATGCCTACGAGCAGTACTTC. It is translated as CASSFEADAYEQYF. V and J are TRBV27 and TRBJ2-7; D perhaps matches TRBD2 (5 bases). Trimming removed 3 bases at V and 2 bases at J, with 11 bases between. CDR3 length: 14 residues. Germline CDR1 is MNHEY and CDR2 is SMNVEV (reference sequence).

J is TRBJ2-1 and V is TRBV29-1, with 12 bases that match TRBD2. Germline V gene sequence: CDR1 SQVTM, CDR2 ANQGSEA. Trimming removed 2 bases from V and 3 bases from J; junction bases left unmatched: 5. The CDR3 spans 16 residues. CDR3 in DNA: TGCAGCGTTGAATGGCTAGCGGGAGGGATCTACAATGAGCAGTTCTTC. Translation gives CSVEWLAGGIYNEQFF.

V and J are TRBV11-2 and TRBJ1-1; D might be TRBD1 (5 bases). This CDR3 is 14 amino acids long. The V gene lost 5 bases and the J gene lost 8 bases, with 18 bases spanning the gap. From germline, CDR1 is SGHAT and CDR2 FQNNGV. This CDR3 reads CASSLTTDSLEAFF. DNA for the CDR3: TGTGCCAGCAGCCTCACGACCGACAGCTTAGAAGCTTTCTTT.

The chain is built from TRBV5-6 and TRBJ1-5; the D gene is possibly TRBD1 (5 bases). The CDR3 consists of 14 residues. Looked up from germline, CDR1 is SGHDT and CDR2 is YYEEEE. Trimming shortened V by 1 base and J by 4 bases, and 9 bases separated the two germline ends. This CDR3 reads CASSLRGGNQPQHF. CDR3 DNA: TGTGCCAGCAGCTTGAGGGGTGGGAATCAGCCCCAGCATTTT.

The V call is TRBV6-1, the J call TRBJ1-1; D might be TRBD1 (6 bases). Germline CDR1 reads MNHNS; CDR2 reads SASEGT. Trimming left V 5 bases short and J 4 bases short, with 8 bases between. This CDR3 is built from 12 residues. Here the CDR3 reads CASSTGITEAFF. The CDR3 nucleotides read TGTGCCAGCAGTACAGGGATCACTGAAGCTTTCTTT.

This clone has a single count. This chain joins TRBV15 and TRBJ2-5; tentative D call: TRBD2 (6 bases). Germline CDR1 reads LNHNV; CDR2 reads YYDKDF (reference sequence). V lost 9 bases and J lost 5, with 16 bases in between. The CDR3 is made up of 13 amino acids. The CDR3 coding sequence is TGTGCCACGGGACGCCGGGAGAAGGAGACCCAGTACTTC. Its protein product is CATGRREKETQYF.

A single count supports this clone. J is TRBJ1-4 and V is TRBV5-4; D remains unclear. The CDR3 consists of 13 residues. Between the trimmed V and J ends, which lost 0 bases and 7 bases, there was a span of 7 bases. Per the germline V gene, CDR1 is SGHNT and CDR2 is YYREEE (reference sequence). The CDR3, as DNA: TGTGCCAGCAGCTTGGGGGCAAGTGAAAAACTGTTTTTT. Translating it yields CASSLGASEKLFF.

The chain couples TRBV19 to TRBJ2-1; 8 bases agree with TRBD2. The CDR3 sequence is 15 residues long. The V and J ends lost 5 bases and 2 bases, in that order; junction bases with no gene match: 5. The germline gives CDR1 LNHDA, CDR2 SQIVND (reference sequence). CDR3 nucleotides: TGTGCCAGTAGTCTGACTAGCGCAACCTACAATGAGCAGTTCTTC. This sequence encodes CASSLTSATYNEQFF.

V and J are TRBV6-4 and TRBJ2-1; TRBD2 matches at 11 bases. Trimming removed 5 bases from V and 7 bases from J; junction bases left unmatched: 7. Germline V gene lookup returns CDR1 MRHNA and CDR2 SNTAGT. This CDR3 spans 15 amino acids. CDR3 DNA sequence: TGTGCCAGCAGTAGTGGAACTAGCGGGAGAAATGAGCAGTTCTTC. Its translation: CASSSGTSGRNEQFF.

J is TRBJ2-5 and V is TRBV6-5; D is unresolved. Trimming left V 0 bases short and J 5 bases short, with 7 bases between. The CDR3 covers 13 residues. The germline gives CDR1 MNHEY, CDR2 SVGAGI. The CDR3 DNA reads TGTGCCAGCAGTTACTCGAATAGTGAGACCCAGTACTTC. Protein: CASSYSNSETQYF.

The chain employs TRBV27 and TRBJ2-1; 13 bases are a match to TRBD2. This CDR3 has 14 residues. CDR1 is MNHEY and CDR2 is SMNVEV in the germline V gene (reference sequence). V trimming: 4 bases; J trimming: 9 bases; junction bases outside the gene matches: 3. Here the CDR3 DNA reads TGTGCCAGCAGTTACGGACTAGCGGGAGCTGAGCAGTTCTTC. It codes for CASSYGLAGAEQFF.

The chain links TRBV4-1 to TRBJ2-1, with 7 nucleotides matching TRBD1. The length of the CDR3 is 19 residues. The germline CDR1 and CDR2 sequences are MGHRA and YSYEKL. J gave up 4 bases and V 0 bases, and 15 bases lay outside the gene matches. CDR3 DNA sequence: TGCGCCAGCAGCCAAGAGCAATGGGGCAGCGACAGGGTTTACAATGAGCAGTTCTTC. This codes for CASSQEQWGSDRVYNEQFF.

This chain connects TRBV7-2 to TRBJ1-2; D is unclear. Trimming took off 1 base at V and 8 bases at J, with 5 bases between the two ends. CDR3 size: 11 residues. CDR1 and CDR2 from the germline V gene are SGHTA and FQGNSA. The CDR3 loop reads CASSLGAGYTF. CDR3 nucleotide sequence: TGTGCCAGCAGCTTAGGGGCAGGCTACACCTTC.

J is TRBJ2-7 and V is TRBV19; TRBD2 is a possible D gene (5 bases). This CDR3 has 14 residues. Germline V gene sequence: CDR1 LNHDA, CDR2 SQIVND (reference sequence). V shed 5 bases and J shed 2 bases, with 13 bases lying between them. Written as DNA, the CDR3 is TGTGCCAGTAGTTTGGACGGAGGTACCTACGAGCAGTACTTC. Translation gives CASSLDGGTYEQYF.